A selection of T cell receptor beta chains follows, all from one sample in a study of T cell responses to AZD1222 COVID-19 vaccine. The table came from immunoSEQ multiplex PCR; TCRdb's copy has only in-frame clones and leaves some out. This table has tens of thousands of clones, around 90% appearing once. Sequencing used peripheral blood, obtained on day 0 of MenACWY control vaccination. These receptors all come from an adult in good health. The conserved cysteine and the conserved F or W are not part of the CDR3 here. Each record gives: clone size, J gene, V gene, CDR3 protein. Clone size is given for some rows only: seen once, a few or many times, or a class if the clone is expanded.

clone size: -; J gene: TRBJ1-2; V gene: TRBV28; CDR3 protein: ASSSVEGFHT
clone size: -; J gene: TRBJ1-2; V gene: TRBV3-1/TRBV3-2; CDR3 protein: ASRATTGKSYGYT
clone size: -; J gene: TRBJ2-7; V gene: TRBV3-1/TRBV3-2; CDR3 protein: ASSQVTGGKGRSYEQY
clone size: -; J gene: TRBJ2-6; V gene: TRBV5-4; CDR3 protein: ASSFLSGANVLT
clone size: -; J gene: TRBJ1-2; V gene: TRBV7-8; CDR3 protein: ASSLAGAGLNYGYT
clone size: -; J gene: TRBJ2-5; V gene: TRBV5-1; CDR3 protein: ASSLDGGGRETQY
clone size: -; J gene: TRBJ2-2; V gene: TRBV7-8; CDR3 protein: ASSLVSTGELF
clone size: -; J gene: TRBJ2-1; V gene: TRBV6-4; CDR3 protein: ASSGSSDYNEQF
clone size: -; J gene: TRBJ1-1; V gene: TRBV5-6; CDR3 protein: ASSLAAWDNADHEAF
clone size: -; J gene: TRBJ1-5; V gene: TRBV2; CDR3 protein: ASRAQGARGQPQH
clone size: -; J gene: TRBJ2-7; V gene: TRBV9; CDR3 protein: ASSVGVSSYEQY
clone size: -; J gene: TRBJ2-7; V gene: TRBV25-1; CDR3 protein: ASIGASGTYEQY
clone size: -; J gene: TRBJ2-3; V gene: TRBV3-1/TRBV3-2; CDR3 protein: ASSQGRYTDTQY
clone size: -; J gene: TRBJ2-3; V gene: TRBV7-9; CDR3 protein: ASSEGQGDTDTQY
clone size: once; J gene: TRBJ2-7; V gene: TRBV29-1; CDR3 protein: SVELAGDKVSYEQY
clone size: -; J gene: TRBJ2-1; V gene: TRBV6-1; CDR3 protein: ASSEAPGGNEQF
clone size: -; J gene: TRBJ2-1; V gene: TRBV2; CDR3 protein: ASSVAGAKNEQF
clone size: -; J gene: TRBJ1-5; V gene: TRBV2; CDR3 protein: ASKGGGRGSNQPQH
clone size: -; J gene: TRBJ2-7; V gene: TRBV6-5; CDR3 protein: ASSWAGTITYEQY
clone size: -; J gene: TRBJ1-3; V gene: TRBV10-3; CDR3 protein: AISESSGNTIY
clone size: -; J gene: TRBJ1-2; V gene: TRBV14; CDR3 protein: ASSQFEGSNYGYT
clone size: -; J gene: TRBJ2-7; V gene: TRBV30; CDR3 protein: AWSWQGGYEQY
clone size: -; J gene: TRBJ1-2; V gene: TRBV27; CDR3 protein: ASRSGHPNYGYT
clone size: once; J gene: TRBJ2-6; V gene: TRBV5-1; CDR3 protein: ASSPLAGIRSGANVLT
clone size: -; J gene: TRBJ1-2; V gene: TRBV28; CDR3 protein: ASSLDSLGYT
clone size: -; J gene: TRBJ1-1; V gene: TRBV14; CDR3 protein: ASSQYRGRDTEAF